This T cell receptor beta chain was sequenced for a study of blood T cells in healthy people across ages. This clonotype was detected only a few times. CDR1 and CDR2 from the germline V gene are WSHSY and SAAADI. CDR3 length: 14 amino acids. Through a sample-barcoded 5' primer and a J-beta primer mix, a second PCR was run for roughly 6 to 11 cycles. MiXCR, run by TCRdb on the 5' RACE reads, gives a single entry per CDR3 protein. The data contain roughly 1,500,000 distinct CDR3 sequences, approximately 38% of them seen just once; the ten biggest clones take up 7% to 9%. Sequenced: blood. This sequence originates from a woman aged 18 to 35 in good health. The chain carries TRBV10-2 and TRBJ2-4; TRBD1 is a possible D gene (5 bases). The J call is doubtful: the DNA matches TRBJ2-7 better. The CDR3 nucleotides are TGCGCCAGCAGTGATGGGGCCGTTAACTACGAGCAGTACTTC. Protein: CASSDGAVNYEQYF.